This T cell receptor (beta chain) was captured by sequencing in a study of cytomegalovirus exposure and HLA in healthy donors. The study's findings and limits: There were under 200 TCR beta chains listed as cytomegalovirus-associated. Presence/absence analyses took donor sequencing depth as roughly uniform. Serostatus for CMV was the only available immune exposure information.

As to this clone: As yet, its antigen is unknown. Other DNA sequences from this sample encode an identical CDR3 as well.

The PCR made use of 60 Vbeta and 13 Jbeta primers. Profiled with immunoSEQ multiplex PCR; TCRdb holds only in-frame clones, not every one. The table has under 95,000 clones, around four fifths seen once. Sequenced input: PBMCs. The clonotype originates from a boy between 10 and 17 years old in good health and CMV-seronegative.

The CDR3 sequence is CASSFGGPDTQYF. CDR3 nucleotides: TGTGCCAGCAGCTTTGGAGGGCCAGATACGCAGTATTTT. The chain recombines TRBV7-9 with TRBJ2-3; D perhaps matches TRBD2 (6 bases). The length of the CDR3 is 13 residues. Trimming pared 3 bases from V and 4 bases from J, leaving 8 bases between. CDR1 and CDR2 from the germline V gene are SEHNR and FQNEAQ (reference sequence).